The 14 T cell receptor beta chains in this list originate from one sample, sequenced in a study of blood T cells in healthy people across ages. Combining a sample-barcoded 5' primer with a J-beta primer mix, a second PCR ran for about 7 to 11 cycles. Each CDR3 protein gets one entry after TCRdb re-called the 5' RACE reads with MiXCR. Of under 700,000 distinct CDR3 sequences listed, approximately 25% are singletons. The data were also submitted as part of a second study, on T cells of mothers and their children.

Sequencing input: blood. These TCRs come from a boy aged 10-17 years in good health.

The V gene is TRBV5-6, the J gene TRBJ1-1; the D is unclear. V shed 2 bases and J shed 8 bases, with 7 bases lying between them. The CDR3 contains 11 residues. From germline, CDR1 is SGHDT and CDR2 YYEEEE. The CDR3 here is CASSLSGEAFF. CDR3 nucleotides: TGTGCCAGCAGCTTATCAGGCGAAGCTTTCTTT. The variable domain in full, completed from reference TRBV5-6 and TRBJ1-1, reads DAGVTQSPTHLIKTRGQQVTLRCSPKSGHDTVSWYQQALGQGPQFIFQYYEEEERQRGNFPDRFSGHQFPNYSSELNVNALLLGDSALYLCASSLSGEAFFGQGTRLTVV.

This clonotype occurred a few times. The CDR3 nucleotides are TGTGCCAGCAGGCCCCAACAGGGGGGGCGCTACGAGCAGTACTTC. It yields the protein CASRPQQGGRYEQYF. V is TRBV28 and J is TRBJ2-5; tentative D call: TRBD1 (8 bases). The assigned J gene may be wrong: the sequence end matches TRBJ2-7 better. The CDR3 runs to 15 residues. Looked up from germline, CDR1 is MDHEN and CDR2 is SYDVKM.

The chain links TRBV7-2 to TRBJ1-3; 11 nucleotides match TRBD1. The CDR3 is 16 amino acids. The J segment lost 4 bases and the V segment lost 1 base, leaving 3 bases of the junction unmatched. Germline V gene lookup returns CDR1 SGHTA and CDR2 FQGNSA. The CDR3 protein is CASSLGGTGGGNTIYF. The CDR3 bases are TGTGCCAGCAGCTTAGGTGGGACAGGGGGAGGAAACACCATATATTTT.

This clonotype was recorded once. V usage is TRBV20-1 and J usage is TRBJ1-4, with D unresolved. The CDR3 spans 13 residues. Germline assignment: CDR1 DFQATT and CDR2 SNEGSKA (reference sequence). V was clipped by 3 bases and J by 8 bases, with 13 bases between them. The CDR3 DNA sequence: TGCAGTGCTAGGGGCCCCGGTACGGAAAAACTGTTTTTT. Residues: CSARGPGTEKLFF.

CDR3: CSARDRQRALYGYTF. The CDR3 DNA is TGCAGTGCTAGAGATCGGCAAAGAGCTCTCTATGGCTACACCTTC. V and J are TRBV20-1 and TRBJ1-2; D call uncertain. Per the germline V gene, CDR1 is DFQATT and CDR2 is SNEGSKA (reference sequence). The ends were cut back, 0 bases at V and 4 bases at J, with 15 bases in the middle. CDR3 length: 15 amino acids.

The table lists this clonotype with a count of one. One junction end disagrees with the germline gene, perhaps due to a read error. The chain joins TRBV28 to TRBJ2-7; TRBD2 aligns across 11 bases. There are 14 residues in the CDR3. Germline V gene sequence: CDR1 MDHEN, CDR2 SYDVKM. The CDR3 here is CANSFIAGGYEQYF. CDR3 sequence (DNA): TGTGCCAACAGTTTTATAGCGGGAGGGTACGAGCAGTACTTC. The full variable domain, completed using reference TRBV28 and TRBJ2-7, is DVKVTQSSRYLVKRTGEKVFLECVQDMDHENMFWYRQDPGLGLRLIYFSYDVKMKEKGDIPEGYSVSREKKERFSLILESASTNQTSMYLCANSFIAGGYEQYFGPGTRLTVT.

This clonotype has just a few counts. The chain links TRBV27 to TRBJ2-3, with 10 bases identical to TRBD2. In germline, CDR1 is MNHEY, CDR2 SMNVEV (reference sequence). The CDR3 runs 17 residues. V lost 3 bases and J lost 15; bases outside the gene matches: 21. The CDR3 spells CASSFWVMASGGSGLYF. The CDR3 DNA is TGTGCCAGCAGTTTCTGGGTAATGGCTAGCGGGGGTTCTGGGCTCTATTTT.

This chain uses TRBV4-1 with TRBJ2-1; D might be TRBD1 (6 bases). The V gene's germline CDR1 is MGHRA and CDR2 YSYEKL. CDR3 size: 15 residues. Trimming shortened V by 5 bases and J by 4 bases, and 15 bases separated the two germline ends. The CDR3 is CASSADRPSYNEQFF. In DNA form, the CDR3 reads TGCGCCAGCAGCGCAGACAGGCCTTCATACAATGAGCAGTTCTTC.

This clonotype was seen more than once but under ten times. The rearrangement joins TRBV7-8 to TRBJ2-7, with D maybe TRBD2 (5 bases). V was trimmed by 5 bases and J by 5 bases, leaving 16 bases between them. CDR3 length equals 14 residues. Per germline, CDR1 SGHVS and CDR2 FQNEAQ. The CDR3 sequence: CASSPSASLHEQYF. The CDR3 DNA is TGTGCCAGCAGCCCTTCGGCTAGCCTGCACGAGCAGTACTTC.

This CDR3 is CATDRVPAGANVLTF. The CDR3, as DNA: TGTGCCACAGACAGGGTCCCCGCTGGGGCCAACGTCCTGACTTTC. The chain joins TRBV6-1 to TRBJ2-6, with 7 nucleotides matching TRBD1. Trimming took 10 bases from V and 2 from J; bases not matched to a gene: 8. The CDR3 sequence is 15 residues long. Germline CDR1 reads MNHNS; CDR2 reads SASEGT.

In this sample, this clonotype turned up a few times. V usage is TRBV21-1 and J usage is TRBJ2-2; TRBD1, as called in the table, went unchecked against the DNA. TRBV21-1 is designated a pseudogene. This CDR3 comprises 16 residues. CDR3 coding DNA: TGTGCCAGCAGCGCTACCGGGACGGGGAACACCGGGGAGCTGTTTTTT. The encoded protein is CASSATGTGNTGELFF.

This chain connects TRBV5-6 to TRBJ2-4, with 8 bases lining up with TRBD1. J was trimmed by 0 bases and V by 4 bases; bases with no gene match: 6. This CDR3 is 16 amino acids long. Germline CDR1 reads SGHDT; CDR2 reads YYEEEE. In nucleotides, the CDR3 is TGTGCCAGCAGCCGGGACAGGACATTAGCCAAAAACATTCAGTACTTC. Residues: CASSRDRTLAKNIQYF.

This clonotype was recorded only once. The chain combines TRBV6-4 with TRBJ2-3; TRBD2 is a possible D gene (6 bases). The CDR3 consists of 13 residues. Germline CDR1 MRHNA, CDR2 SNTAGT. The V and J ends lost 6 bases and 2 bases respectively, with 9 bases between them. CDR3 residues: CASSRGYTDTQYF. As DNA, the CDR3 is TGTGCCAGCAGCCGGGGGTACACAGATACGCAGTATTTT.

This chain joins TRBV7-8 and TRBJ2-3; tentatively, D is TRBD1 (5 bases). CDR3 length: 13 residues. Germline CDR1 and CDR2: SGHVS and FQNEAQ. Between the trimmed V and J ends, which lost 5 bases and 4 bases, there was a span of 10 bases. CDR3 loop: CASSATEADTQYF. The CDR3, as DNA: TGTGCCAGCAGCGCGACAGAGGCAGATACGCAGTATTTT.